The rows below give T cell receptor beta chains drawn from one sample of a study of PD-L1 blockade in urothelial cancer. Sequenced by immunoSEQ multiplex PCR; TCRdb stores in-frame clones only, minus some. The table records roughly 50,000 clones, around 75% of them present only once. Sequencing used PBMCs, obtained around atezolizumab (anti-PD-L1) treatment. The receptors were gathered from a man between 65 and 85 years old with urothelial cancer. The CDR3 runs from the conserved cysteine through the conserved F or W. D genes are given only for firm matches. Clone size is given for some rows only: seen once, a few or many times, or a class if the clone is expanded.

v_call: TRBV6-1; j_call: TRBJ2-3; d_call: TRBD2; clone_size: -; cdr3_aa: CASSEEGIGTSGYTDTQYF; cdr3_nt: TGTGCCAGCAGTGAAGAGGGAATTGGGACTAGCGGTTACACAGATACGCAGTATTTT
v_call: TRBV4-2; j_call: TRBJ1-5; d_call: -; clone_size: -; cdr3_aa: CASSQAQYSNQPQHF; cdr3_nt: TGTGCCAGCAGCCAAGCACAGTATAGCAATCAGCCCCAGCATTTT
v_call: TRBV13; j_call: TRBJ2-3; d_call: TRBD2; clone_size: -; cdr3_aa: CASSLGISGGLTDTQYF; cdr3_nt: TGTGCCAGCAGCTTAGGTATTAGCGGGGGCCTCACAGATACGCAGTATTTT
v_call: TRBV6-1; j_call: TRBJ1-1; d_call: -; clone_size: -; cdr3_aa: CASSNRSIRNTEAFF; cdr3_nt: TGTGCCAGCAGTAACCGGTCTATACGGAACACTGAAGCTTTCTTT
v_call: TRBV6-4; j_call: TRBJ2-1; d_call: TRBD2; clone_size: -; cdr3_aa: CASSDSSGLAGRVEQFF; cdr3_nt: TGTGCCAGCAGTGACTCCTCGGGGCTAGCGGGAAGGGTTGAGCAGTTCTTC
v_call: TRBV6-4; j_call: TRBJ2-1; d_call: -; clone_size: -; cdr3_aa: CASSESLSNEQFF; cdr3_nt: TGTGCCAGCAGTGAGTCACTATCTAATGAGCAGTTCTTC
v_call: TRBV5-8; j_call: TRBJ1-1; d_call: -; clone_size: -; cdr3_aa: CASSPTDRRNTEAFF; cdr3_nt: TGTGCCAGCAGCCCCACTGACAGGCGAAACACTGAAGCTTTCTTT
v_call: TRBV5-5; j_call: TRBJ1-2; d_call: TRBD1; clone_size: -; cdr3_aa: CASSPGAGGYYGYTF; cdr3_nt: TGTGCCAGCAGCCCAGGAGCAGGGGGGTACTATGGCTACACCTTC
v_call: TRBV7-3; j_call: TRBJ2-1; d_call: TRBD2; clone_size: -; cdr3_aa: CASSLTGTSQQFF; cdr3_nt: TGTGCCAGCAGCTTGACCGGGACTAGCCAACAGTTCTTC
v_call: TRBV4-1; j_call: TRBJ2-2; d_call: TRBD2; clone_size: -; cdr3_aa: CASSQALGLAGVTGELFF; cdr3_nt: TGCGCCAGCAGCCAAGCCCTGGGACTAGCGGGAGTCACCGGGGAGCTGTTTTTT
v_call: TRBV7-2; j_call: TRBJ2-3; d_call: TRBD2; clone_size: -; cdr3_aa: CASSLGGRLAARSTDTQYF; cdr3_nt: TGTGCCAGCAGCTTAGGAGGGCGGCTAGCGGCTCGAAGCACAGATACGCAGTATTTT
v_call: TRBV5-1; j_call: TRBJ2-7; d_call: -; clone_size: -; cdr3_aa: CASSLAGTSFYEQYF; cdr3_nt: TGCGCCAGCAGCTTAGCCGGGACTTCCTTCTACGAGCAGTACTTC
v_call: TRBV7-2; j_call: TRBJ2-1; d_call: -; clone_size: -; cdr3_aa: CASEISTGGLLGNEQFF; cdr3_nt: TGTGCCAGTGAAATTTCAACGGGGGGCCTCCTCGGGAATGAGCAGTTCTTC
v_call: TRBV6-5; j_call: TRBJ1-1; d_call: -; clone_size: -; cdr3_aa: CASSQGRANTEAFF; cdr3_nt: TGTGCCAGCAGTCAGGGTAGAGCAAACACTGAAGCTTTCTTT
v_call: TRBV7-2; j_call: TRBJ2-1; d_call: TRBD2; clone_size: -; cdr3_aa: CASTSGQAYNEQFF; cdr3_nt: TGTGCCAGCACTAGCGGCCAGGCCTACAATGAGCAGTTCTTC
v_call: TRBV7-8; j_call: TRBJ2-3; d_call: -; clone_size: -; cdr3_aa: CASSKTASEPTDTQYF; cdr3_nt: TGTGCCAGCAGCAAAACGGCTAGCGAACCCACAGATACGCAGTATTTT
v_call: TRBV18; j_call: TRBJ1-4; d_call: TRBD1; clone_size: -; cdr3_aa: CASSPPDRVGTNEKLFF; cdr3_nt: TGTGCCAGCTCACCACCTGACAGGGTGGGGACTAATGAAAAACTGTTTTTT
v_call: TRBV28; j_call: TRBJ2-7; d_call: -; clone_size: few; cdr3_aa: CASRAGLGLRGEQYF; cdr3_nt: TGTGCCAGCAGAGCCGGCCTCGGGTTAAGGGGCGAGCAGTACTTC
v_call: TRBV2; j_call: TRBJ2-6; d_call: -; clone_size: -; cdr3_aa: CASKLGLSGANVLTF; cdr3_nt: TGTGCCTCCAAATTGGGACTCTCTGGGGCCAACGTCCTGACTTTC
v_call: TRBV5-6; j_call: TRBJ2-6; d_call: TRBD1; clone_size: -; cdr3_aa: CASSLASGTGISGANVLTF; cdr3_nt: TGTGCCAGCAGCTTGGCCTCCGGGACAGGGATCTCTGGGGCCAACGTCCTGACTTTC
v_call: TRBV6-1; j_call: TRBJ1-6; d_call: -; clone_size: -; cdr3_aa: CASSEPTAYNSPLHF; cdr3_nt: TGTGCCAGCAGTGAACCGACAGCCTATAATTCACCCCTCCACTTT
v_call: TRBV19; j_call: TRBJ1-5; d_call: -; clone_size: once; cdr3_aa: CASSRRAVEEPQHF; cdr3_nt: TGTGCCAGTAGTAGGAGGGCGGTTGAGGAGCCCCAGCATTTT
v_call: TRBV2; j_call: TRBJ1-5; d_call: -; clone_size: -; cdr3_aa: CASSERQSNQPQHF; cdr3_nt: TGTGCCAGCAGTGAGAGACAGAGTAATCAGCCCCAGCATTTT
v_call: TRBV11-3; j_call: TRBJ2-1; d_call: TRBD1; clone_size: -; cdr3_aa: CASSLAGQASNEQFF; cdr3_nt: TGTGCCAGCAGCTTGGCTGGACAGGCCTCCAATGAGCAGTTCTTC
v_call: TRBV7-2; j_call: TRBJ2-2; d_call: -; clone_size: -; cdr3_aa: CASSAHRNTGELFF; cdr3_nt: TGTGCCAGCAGCGCCCACAGGAACACCGGGGAGCTGTTTTTT
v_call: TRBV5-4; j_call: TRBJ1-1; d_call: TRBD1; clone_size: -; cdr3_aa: CASSLGQGASTEAFF; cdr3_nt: TGTGCCAGCAGCTTGGGACAGGGGGCGAGCACTGAAGCTTTCTTT
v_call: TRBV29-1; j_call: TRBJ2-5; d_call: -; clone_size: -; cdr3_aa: CSVDLRVGETQYF; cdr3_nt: TGCAGCGTTGATCTCAGGGTTGGGGAGACCCAGTACTTC
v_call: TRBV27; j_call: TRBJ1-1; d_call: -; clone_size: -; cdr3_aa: CASSFIGQNTEAFF; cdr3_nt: TGTGCCAGCAGTTTTATCGGACAGAACACTGAAGCTTTCTTT
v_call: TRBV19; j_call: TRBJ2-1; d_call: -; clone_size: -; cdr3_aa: CASSIQGLTGQEQFF; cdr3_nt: TGTGCCAGTAGTATCCAGGGCTTAACCGGGCAGGAGCAGTTCTTC
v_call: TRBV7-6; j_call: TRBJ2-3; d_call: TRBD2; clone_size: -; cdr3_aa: CASSLVLAGAQNTQYF; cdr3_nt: TGTGCCAGCAGCTTAGTACTAGCGGGGGCTCAAAATACGCAGTATTTT
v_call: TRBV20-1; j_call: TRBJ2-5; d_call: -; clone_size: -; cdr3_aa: CSARDLETQYF; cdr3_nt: TGCAGTGCTAGAGATCTGGAGACCCAGTACTTC